Below, one T cell receptor beta chain is given with its context. These data originate in a study of glioma-infiltrating T cells after dendritic cell vaccination. Using immunoSEQ multiplex PCR, the repertoire was profiled, and TCRdb retains in-frame clones only, with some absent. Counted here are tens of thousands of clones, almost 85% occurring once; the ten biggest clones make up 2.1%. V was cut by 5 bases and J by 2 bases, with 14 bases left in between. The CDR3 has 15 amino acids. CDR1 and CDR2 (germline): MGHDK, SYGVNS. This receptor was taken from a human donor with glioblastoma. The sample in question was blood, obtained before dendritic cell vaccination. The V call is TRBV25-1, the J call TRBJ2-3; D may be TRBD1 (5 bases). The CDR3 loop is CASSPRRGHTDTQYF. Here the CDR3 DNA reads TGTGCCAGCAGTCCTAGAAGGGGTCACACAGATACGCAGTATTTT.